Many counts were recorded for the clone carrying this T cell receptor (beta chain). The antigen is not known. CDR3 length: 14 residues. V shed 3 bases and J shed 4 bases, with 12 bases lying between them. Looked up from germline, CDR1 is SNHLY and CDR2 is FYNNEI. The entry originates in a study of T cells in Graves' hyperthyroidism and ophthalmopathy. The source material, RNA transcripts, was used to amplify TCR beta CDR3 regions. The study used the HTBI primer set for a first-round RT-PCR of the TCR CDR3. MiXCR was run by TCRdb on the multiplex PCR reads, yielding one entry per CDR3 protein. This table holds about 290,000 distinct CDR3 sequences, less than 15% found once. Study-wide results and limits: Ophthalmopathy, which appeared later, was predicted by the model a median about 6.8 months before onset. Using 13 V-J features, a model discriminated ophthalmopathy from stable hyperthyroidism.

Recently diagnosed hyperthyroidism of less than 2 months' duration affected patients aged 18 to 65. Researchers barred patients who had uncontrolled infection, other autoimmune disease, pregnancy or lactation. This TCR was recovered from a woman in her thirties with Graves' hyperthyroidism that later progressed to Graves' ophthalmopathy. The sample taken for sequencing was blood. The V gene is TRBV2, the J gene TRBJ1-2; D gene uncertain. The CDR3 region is CASSDEVLVYGYTF. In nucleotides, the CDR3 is TGTGCCAGCAGTGATGAAGTATTGGTCTATGGCTACACCTTC.